This TCR beta chain was documented in a study of T cells after yellow fever vaccination. Using its own MiXCR run on the 5' RACE reads, TCRdb lists one record per CDR3 protein. The sample holds 500,000 to 650,000 distinct CDR3 sequences; less than 20% are singletons and the top ten take 17%. This clonotype was observed at least ten times. The CDR3 consists of 16 residues. Germline V lookup: CDR1 SGHRS, CDR2 YFSETQ. Trimming shortened V by 5 bases and J by 3 bases, and 18 bases separated the two germline ends. The rearrangement joins TRBV5-1 to TRBJ2-1; maybe TRBD2 (6 bases). Sequencing used PBMCs, obtained 4 to 5 days after the first yellow fever vaccination. This sequence originates from a man aged 18 to 30 who received the YFV17D yellow fever vaccine. The CDR3 DNA reads as TGCGCCAGCAGAAAACAGTTGGAGCGGGTCTACAATGAGCAGTTCTTC. It yields the protein CASRKQLERVYNEQFF.